The next 13 T cell receptor beta chains were all read from a single sample in a study of blood T cell repertoires in COVID-19. The repertoire was sequenced with immunoSEQ multiplex PCR; TCRdb's copy has only in-frame clones and lacks some. The top ten clones hold around 1.9% of a sample with over 150,000 clones, more than 70% of them seen once. Sequencing was carried out using peripheral blood. Receptors originate from a man in his forties or fifties who had recovered from COVID-19.

This rearrangement joins TRBV5-1 to TRBJ2-7; D might be TRBD1 (6 bases). Germline V gives CDR1 SGHRS, CDR2 YFSETQ. Trimming stripped 0 bases from V and 1 base from J, with 8 bases between. This CDR3 region has 14 residues. The CDR3 loop is CASSLARGSYEQYF. The CDR3 DNA sequence: TGCGCCAGCAGCTTGGCGAGGGGGTCCTACGAGCAGTACTTC.

In its sample, this clone was seen once. This chain joins TRBV7-9 and TRBJ2-7; TRBD1 aligns across 10 bases. Trimming cost V 5 bases and J 3 bases; bases outside gene matches: 16. Germline V gives CDR1 SEHNR, CDR2 FQNEAQ (reference sequence). This CDR3 contains 18 residues. The CDR3, as DNA: TGTGCCAGCAGCCCCCGAGGGACAGGGGCCCTTCCGGGCTACGAGCAGTACTTC. Amino acid sequence: CASSPRGTGALPGYEQYF.

The chain joins TRBV10-3 to TRBJ2-3; 9 bases align to TRBD2. Germline values: CDR1 ENHRY, CDR2 SYGVKD. The CDR3 length is 16 residues. Trimming at V came to 6 bases and at J to 4 bases, leaving 11 bases not matched to a gene. CDR3 bases: TGTGCCATCAGAGGCCAGGGCGGGGGGGCATCAGATACGCAGTATTTT. This encodes CAIRGQGGGASDTQYF.

The rearrangement joins TRBV7-6 to TRBJ2-7, with D perhaps TRBD1 (6 bases). Germline CDR1 and CDR2: SGHVS and FNYEAQ. V was trimmed by 5 bases and J by 5 bases, leaving 13 bases between them. The CDR3 contains 13 residues. The CDR3 sequence: CASSQTGNNEQYF. The DNA for the CDR3 is TGTGCCAGCAGCCAGACAGGTAACAACGAGCAGTACTTC.

This clone is a singleton in its sample. The chain joins TRBV7-3 to TRBJ2-7; the match to TRBD2 covers 13 bases. Trimming cost V 4 bases and J 2 bases; bases outside gene matches: 11. Per the germline V gene, CDR1 is SGHTA and CDR2 is FQGTGA. The CDR3 runs 18 residues. The CDR3 DNA follows: TGTGCCAGCAGCTCCTGGGGGACTAGCGGGACCTTAGCCTACGAGCAGTACTTC. It codes for CASSSWGTSGTLAYEQYF.

J is TRBJ1-5 and V is TRBV21-1; the table names TRBD1, a call not compared with the DNA. TRBV21-1 is labeled a pseudogene. The CDR3 length is 15 residues. CDR3 sequence (DNA): TGTGCCAGCAGCCCGACCAGAGGGGGCGGTCAGCCCCAGCATTTT. Translated: CASSPTRGGGQPQHF.

The chain links TRBV27 to TRBJ2-4; 10 bases are shared with TRBD1. CDR3 length: 15 amino acids. Germline lookup yields CDR1 MNHEY and CDR2 SMNVEV (reference sequence). With 6 bases clipped from V and 12 bases from J, the junction kept 14 bases outside the gene matches. The CDR3 loop is CASSFTGTGALTQYF. CDR3 bases: TGTGCCAGCAGCTTCACCGGGACAGGGGCACTCACTCAGTACTTC.

The chain recombines TRBV30 with TRBJ2-7; 7 positions agree with TRBD1. J gave up 2 bases and V 4 bases, and 8 bases lay outside the gene matches. Germline V gene sequence: CDR1 GTSNPN, CDR2 SVGIG (reference sequence). This CDR3 has 14 residues. DNA of the CDR3: TGTGCCTGGACCAGACAGGGACGCCCCTACGAGCAGTACTTC. Translated, it gives CAWTRQGRPYEQYF.

This rearrangement joins TRBV30 to TRBJ2-3; TRBD2 matches at 7 bases. The length of the CDR3 is 14 residues. Per the germline V gene, CDR1 is GTSNPN and CDR2 is SVGIG (reference sequence). The junction had 7 bases not matched to a gene; V was cut back by 4 bases and J by 3 bases. For the CDR3, the DNA is TGTGCCTGGACGACGGGGGGAGTTACAGATACGCAGTATTTT. Amino acids: CAWTTGGVTDTQYF. The entire variable domain, with the rest obtained from reference TRBV30 and TRBJ2-3, is as follows: SQTIHQWPATLVQPVGSPLSLECTVEGTSNPNLYWYRQAAGRGLQLLFYSVGIGQISSEVPQNLSASRPQDRQFILSSKKLLLSDSGFYLCAWTTGGVTDTQYFGPGTRLTVL.

The V gene is TRBV6-4, the J gene TRBJ2-1; 11 bases are a match to TRBD2. Per germline, CDR1 MRHNA and CDR2 SNTAGT. This CDR3 has 15 amino acids. V lost 5 bases to trimming and J lost 9 bases; unmatched junction nucleotides: 9. CDR3 sequence: CASSRLAGLIGEQFF. CDR3 nucleotides: TGTGCCAGCAGTCGACTAGCGGGATTGATTGGTGAGCAGTTCTTC.

This clone was counted a single time. The chain uses TRBV9 and TRBJ1-3, with 10 bases lining up with TRBD1. Trimming took 4 bases from V and 0 from J; bases not matched to a gene: 7. Germline V gene lookup returns CDR1 SGDLS and CDR2 YYNGEE. This CDR3 has 17 residues. Written as DNA, the CDR3 is TGTGCCAGCAGCTTCGGGACAGGGGCCTTCTCTGGAAACACCATATATTTT. It translates to CASSFGTGAFSGNTIYF.

The chain is built from TRBV30 and TRBJ1-3; maybe TRBD1 (6 bases). The germline CDR1 and CDR2 sequences are GTSNPN and SVGIG (reference sequence). The V end lost 6 bases, the J end lost 4 bases, and 19 bases lay between the germline ends. CDR3 length: 15 amino acids. The CDR3 spells CACHPRTDSGNTIYF. CDR3 coding DNA: TGTGCCTGCCACCCCAGGACAGATTCGGGAAACACCATATATTTT.

This sequence joins TRBV27 and TRBJ1-1; 7 bases fit TRBD1. The CDR3 spans 12 residues. The V gene's germline CDR1 is MNHEY and CDR2 SMNVEV (reference sequence). With 8 bases clipped from V and 3 bases from J, the junction kept 3 bases outside the gene matches. As DNA, the CDR3 is TGTGCCAGCTCCACAGGGGACACTGAAGCTTTCTTT. It yields the protein CASSTGDTEAFF.